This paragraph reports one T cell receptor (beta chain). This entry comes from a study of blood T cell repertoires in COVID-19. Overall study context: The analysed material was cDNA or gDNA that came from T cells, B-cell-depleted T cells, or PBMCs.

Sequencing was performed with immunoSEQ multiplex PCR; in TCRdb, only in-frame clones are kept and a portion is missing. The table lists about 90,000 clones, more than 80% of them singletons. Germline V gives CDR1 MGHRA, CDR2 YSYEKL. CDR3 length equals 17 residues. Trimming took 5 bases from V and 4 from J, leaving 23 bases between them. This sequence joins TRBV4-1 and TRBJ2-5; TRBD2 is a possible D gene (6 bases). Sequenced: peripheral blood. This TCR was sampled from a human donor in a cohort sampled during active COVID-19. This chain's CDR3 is CASSSSPERRRGETQYF. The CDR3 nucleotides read TGCGCCAGCAGCTCCTCCCCAGAACGGAGGAGGGGAGAGACCCAGTACTTC.